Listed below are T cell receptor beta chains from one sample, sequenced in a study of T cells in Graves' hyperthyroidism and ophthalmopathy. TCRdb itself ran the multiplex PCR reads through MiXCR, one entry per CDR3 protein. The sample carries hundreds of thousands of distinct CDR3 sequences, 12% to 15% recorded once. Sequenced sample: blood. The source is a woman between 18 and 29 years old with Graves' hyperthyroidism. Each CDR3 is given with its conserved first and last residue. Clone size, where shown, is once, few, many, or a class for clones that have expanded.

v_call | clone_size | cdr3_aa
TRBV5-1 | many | CASSINTDGNSPLHF
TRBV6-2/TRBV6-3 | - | CASSYRMRSNTGELFF
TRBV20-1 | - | CSARDLSGANSPLHF
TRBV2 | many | CASSEGYGRADEQFF
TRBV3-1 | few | CASSQGQDLSIQYF
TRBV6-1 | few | CASRRASETGELFF
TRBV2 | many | CASSAPGNDNEQFF
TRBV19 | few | CASSTLDWGQDEQFF
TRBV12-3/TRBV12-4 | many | CASSLSRTLGSQPQHF
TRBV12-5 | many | CASGFFGTTRLDTQYF
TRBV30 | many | CAWSVSVHEQYF
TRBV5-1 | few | CASSLGSEGNEQFF
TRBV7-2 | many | CASSRPTLYNEQFF
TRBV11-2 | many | CASSPLWGPIKAQYF
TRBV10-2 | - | CASSESGRTKFF
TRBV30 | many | CAWSPSGRALQYF
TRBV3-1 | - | CASSQENPNYGYTF
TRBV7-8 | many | CASSLEAYQETQYF
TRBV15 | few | CATSRDLGGQETQYF
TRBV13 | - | CASSLGPGLFSYEQYF
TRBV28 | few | CASSLFGNTGELFF
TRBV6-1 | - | CASSNPGTAYNEQFF
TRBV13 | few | CASSFLGGGMNTEAFF
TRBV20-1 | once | CSARDVLERTSRYGYTF
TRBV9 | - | CASSVTRNRGGGDTQYF
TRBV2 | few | CASSDGRIWTVETQYF
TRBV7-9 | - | CASSPKGGRDIQYF
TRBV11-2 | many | CASSPHGREQYF
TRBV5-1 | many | CASSLAGQGVGHEQFF
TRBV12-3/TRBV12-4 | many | CASSLLRGGVSYNEQFF
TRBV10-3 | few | CAIGATDTQYF
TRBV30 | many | CAWTEGAGTGELFF
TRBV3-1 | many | CASSQDRGPTGDTEAFF
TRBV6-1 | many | CASSEGGPPYNEQFF
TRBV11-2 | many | CASSPRRRYEQYF
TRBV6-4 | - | CASSDSMAGEGRGQPQHF
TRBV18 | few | CASSPDQGYNSPLHF
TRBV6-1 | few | CAIQEPWEGDEQFF
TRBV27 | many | CASSLNTGGYGYTF
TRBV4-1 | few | CASKSNSELSTDTQYF
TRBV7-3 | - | CASSKKTGTPLNGYTF
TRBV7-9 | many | CASSLGGSGEQYF
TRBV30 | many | CAWKRAPYNEQFF
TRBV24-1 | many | CATSDMGGGGRSRELFF
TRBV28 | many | CASSFPLVGLTAYEQYF
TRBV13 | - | CASSSSEFRQGYTF
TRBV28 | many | CASRTGDGTYEQYF
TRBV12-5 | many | CASGLGGSSYNEQFF
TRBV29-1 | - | CSVQGWTSGVLSTDTQYF
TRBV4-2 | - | CASSQGTTSEQYF
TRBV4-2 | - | CASSQGQGLSQPQHF
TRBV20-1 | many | CSASIAGDTQYF
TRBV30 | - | CAWSGSPGYGYTF
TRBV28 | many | CASSLGDRRPNTEAFF
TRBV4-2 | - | CASSVGPSGSSYEQYF
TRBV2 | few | CASSERGRNSPLHF
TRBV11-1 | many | CASSRISNVYTEAFF
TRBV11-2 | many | CASSSLGGGRETQYF
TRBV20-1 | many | CSARPIQGSNQPQHF
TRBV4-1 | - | CASRPPWGRGTGELFF